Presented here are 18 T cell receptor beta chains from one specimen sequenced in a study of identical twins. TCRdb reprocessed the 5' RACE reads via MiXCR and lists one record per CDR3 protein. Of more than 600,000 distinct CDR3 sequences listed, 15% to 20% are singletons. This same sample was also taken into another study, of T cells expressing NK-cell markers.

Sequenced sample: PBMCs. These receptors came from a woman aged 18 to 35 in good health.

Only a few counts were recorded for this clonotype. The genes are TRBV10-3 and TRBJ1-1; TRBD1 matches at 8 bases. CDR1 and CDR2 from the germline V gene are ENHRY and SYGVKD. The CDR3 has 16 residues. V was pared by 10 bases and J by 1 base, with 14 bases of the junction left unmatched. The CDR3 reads CASNRGMMGTNTEAFF. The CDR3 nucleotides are TGTGCCAGCAACAGGGGGATGATGGGTACGAACACTGAAGCTTTCTTT.

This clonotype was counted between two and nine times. The CDR3 protein is CATQGLSGRDEQFF. CDR3 DNA sequence: TGTGCCACCCAGGGATTGAGCGGGAGGGATGAGCAGTTCTTC. V gene TRBV15 combines with J gene TRBJ2-1, with 10 bases fitting TRBD2. This CDR3 is 14 amino acids long. Germline assignment: CDR1 LNHNV and CDR2 YYDKDF (reference sequence). V lost 8 bases and J lost 8; bases outside the gene matches: 9. The entire variable domain, with the rest obtained from reference TRBV15 and TRBJ2-1, is as follows: DAMVIQNPRYQVTQFGKPVTLSCSQTLNHNVMYWYQQKSSQAPKLLFHYYDKDFNNEADTPDNFQSRRPNTSFCFLDIRSPGLGDTAMYLCATQGLSGRDEQFFGPGTRLTVL.

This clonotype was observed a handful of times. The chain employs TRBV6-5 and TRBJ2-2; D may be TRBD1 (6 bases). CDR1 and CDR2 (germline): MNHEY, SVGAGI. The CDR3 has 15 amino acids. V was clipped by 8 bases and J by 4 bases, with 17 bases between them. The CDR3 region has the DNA TGTGCCAGCGGTTCGGGCAGGGGATCCACCGGGGAGCTGTTTTTT. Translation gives CASGSGRGSTGELFF.

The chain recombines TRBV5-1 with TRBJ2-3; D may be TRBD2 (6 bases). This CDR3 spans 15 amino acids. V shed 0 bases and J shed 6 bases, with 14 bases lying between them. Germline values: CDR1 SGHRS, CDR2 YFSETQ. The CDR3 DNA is TGCGCCAGCAGCTTGGGCGGTGGGACTTCGGATACGCAGTATTTT. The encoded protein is CASSLGGGTSDTQYF.

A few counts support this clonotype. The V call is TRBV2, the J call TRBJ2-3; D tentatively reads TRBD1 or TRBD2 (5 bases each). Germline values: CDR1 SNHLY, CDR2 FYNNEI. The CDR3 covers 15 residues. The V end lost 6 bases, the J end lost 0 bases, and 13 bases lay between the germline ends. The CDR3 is CASRAGTLSTDTQYF. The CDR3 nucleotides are TGTGCCAGCAGAGCCGGGACCCTGAGCACAGATACGCAGTATTTT. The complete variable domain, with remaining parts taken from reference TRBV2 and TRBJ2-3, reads EPEVTQTPSHQVTQMGQEVILRCVPISNHLYFYWYRQILGQKVEFLVSFYNNEISEKSEIFDDQFSVERPDGSNFTLKIRSTKLEDSAMYFCASRAGTLSTDTQYFGPGTRLTVL.

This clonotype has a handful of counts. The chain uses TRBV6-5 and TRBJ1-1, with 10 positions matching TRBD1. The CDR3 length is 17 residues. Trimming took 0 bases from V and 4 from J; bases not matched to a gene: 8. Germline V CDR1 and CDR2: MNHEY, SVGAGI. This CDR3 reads CASSYSGTGVLGTEAFF. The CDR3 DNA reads TGTGCCAGCAGTTACTCCGGGACAGGGGTTTTGGGCACTGAAGCTTTCTTT.

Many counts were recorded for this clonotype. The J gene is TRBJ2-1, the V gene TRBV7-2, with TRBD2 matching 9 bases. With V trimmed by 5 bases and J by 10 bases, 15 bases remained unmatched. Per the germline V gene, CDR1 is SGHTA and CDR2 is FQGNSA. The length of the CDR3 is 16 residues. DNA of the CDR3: TGTGCCAGCAGCGAAGACCTAGCGGGGCCCTTTAGAGAGCAGTTCTTC. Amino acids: CASSEDLAGPFREQFF.

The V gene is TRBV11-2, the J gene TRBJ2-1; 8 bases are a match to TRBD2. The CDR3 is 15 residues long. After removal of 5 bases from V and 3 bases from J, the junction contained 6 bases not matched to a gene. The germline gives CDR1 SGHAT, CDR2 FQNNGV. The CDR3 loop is CASSVSGGYYNEQFF. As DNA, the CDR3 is TGTGCCAGCAGCGTGAGCGGGGGATACTACAATGAGCAGTTCTTC.

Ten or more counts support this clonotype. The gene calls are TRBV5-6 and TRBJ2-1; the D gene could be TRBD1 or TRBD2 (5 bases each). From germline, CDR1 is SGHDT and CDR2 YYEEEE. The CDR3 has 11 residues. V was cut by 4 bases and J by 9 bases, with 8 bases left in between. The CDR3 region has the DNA TGTGCCAGCAGCGTTGGGACTGAGCAGTTCTTC. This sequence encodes CASSVGTEQFF.

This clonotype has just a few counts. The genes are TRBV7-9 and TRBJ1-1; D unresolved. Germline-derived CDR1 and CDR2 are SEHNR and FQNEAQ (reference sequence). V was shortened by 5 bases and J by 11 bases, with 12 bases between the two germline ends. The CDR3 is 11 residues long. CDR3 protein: CASSPGEKAFF. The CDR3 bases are TGTGCCAGCAGCCCCGGGGAAAAGGCTTTCTTT.

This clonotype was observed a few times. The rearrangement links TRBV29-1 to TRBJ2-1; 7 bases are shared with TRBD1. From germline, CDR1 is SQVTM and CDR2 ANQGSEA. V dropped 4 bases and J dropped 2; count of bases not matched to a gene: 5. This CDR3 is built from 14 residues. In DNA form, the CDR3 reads TGCAGCGTTGTGATGGACAGGCCCTACAATGAGCAGTTCTTC. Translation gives CSVVMDRPYNEQFF.

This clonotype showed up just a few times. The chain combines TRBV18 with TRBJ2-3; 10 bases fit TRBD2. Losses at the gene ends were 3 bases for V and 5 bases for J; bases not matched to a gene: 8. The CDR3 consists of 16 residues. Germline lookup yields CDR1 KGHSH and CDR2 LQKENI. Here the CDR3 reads CASSPFSGGAEDTQYF. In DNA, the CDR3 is TGTGCCAGCTCACCCTTCAGCGGGGGGGCCGAAGATACGCAGTATTTT.

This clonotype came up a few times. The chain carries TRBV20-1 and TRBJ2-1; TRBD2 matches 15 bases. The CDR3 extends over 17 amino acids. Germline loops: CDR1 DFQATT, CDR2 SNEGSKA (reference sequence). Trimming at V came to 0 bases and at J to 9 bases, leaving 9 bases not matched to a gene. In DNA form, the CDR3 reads TGCAGTGCTAGAGATCCCAGTAGGACTAGCGGGGGGGGTGAGCAGTTCTTC. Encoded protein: CSARDPSRTSGGGEQFF.

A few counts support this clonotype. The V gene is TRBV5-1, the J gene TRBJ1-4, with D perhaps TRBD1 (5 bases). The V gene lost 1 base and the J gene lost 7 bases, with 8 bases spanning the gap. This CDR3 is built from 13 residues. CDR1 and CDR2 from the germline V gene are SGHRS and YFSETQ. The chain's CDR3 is CASSLWGPEKLFF. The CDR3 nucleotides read TGCGCCAGCAGCTTGTGGGGACCTGAAAAACTGTTTTTT.

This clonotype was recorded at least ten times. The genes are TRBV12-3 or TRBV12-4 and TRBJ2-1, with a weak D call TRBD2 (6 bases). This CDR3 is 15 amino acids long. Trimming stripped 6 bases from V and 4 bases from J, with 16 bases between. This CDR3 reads CASRDGTGGYNEQFF. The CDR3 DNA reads TGTGCCAGCAGGGATGGGACTGGGGGGTACAATGAGCAGTTCTTC.

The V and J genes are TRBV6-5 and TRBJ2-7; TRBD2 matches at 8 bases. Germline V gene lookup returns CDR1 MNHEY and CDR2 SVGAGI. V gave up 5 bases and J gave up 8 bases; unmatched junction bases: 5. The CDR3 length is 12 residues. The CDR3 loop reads CASSARGGQQYF. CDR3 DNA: TGTGCCAGCAGTGCCCGGGGGGGACAGCAGTACTTC.

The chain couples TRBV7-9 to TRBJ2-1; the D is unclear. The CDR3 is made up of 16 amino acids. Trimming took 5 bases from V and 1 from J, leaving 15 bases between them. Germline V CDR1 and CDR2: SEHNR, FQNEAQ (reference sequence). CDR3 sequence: CASSPSGGLSYNEQFF. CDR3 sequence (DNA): TGTGCCAGCAGCCCCTCCGGCGGCCTATCCTACAATGAGCAGTTCTTC. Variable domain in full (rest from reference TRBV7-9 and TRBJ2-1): DTGVSQNPRHKITKRGQNVTFRCDPISEHNRLYWYRQTLGQGPEFLTYFQNEAQLEKSRLLSDRFSAERPKGSFSTLEIQRTEQGDSAMYLCASSPSGGLSYNEQFFGPGTRLTVL.

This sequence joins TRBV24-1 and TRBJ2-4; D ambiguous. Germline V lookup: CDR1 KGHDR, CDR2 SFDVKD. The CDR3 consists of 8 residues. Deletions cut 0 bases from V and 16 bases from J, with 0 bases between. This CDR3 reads CATSDLYF. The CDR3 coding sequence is TGTGCCACCAGTGATTTGTACTTC.